The subject of this entry is one T cell receptor beta chain. This clonotype has just a few counts. Its specific antigen is unknown. No qualities accompany the bases; no much larger clone lies one base away. This sample is drawn from a study of CD8 T cells in ankylosing spondylitis listed by TCRdb under 2017. Background for the entire study: T cell receptor beta repertoires were profiled in healthy donors and ankylosing spondylitis patients so that disease-linked TCR variants could be found. The full study cohort was made up of over 20 ankylosing spondylitis patients and over 90 healthy donors. Peripheral blood was sampled, and synovial fluid was also collected from ankylosing spondylitis patients. Study-wide conclusions, independent of this receptor: Some TCR beta motif variants had previously been reported in synovial fluid and blood of reactive arthritis patients, which suggested common disease-initiation mechanisms. The disease-linked clones were reported to be significantly enriched in matched synovial fluid samples from ankylosing spondylitis patients. A CD8+ phenotype was shown by the disease-linked clones, which were found at relatively low frequencies in peripheral blood. A TCR beta motif of several highly homologous amino acid variants appeared characteristic of blood from ankylosing spondylitis patients.

Sequenced on an Illumina HiSeq 2500. Quantitative 5'-RACE with molecular barcodes was used to prepare TCR beta libraries. In the authors' own workflow: To identify disease-linked TCR variants, a new computational method was used, one built on a probabilistic model of VDJ rearrangement. TCRdb ran its own pipeline on the public reads, namely fastp trimming at Q25 and MiXCR clone calling, and kept in-frame beta chains. Rows merge per CDR3 protein into single entries with the most common DNA and genes. The V and J calls come from TCRdb's annotation, not from the publication. The sample includes just over 350,000 distinct CDR3 sequences, with around 20% observed a single time. Of the sample, roughly 14% is held by the ten largest clones. The CDR3 runs 15 residues from the cysteine to the phenylalanine. The only DNA kept is the CDR3, 45 bases in frame from the first base. Cut back by 0 bases and 0 bases, the V and J ends lie 8 bases apart. The CDR1 and CDR2 encoded by the germline V gene (reference sequence) are LNHNV and YYDKDF.

The chain couples TRBV15 to TRBJ1-1; too little of a D gene remains to name it. The sample comprised blood, either unsorted or a sorted T cell fraction (not recorded which). The origin of this receptor is a male donor with ankylosing spondylitis or in good health (not recorded which). The bases are TGTGCCACCAGCAGAGATCTGGGGATGAACACTGAAGCTTTCTTT. It translates as CATSRDLGMNTEAFF.